Listed below are T cell receptor beta chains from one sample, sequenced in a study of shared clonotypes between healthy human individuals. Profiled with immunoSEQ multiplex PCR; TCRdb holds only in-frame clones, not every one. The table has roughly 1.5 million clones, approximately 98% seen once. Material: naive CD4+ T cells sorted from blood. Receptor source: a man in his thirties or forties in good health. Each CDR3 is given with its conserved first and last residue. D genes are given only for firm matches. Rows give clone size only sometimes, using once, few, many, or a class for an expanded clone.

j_gene | v_gene | len | d_gene | abundance | CDR3aa | CDR3nt
TRBJ2-7 | TRBV5-4 | 16 | NA | NA | CASSPGGRGKSYEQYF | TGTGCCAGCAGCCCTGGGGGACGGGGGAAATCCTACGAGCAGTACTTC
TRBJ2-7 | TRBV11-2 | 19 | NA | NA | CASSPRGVTNPPPYYEQYF | TGTGCCAGCAGCCCTCGGGGCGTTACTAACCCACCACCGTACTACGAGCAGTACTTC
TRBJ2-1 | TRBV30 | 10 | NA | once | CAWSVNEQFF | TGTGCCTGGAGTGTGAATGAGCAGTTCTTC
TRBJ1-2 | TRBV5-1 | 16 | TRBD1 | once | CASSLAVGTENYGYTF | TGCGCCAGCAGCTTGGCCGTAGGGACAGAGAACTATGGCTACACCTTC
TRBJ2-7 | TRBV19 | 14 | NA | NA | CASSILGQTYEQYF | TGTGCCAGTAGTATACTAGGACAGACTTACGAGCAGTACTTC
TRBJ1-4 | TRBV7-9 | 15 | TRBD1 | NA | CASSGRDRVIEKLFF | TGTGCCAGCAGCGGACGGGACAGGGTCATCGAAAAACTGTTTTTT
TRBJ2-7 | TRBV7-9 | 13 | NA | NA | CASSPNGRYEQYF | TGTGCCAGCAGCCCTAATGGGCGCTACGAGCAGTACTTC
TRBJ2-2 | TRBV18 | 13 | TRBD1 | NA | CASRTGPTGELFF | TGTGCCAGCCGGACAGGGCCCACCGGGGAGCTGTTTTTT
TRBJ2-1 | TRBV5-1 | 15 | TRBD2 | NA | CASSHRLASYNEQFF | TGCGCCAGCAGCCATAGACTAGCATCCTACAATGAGCAGTTCTTC
TRBJ1-2 | TRBV28 | 15 | TRBD1 | NA | CASSSGTAPLYGYTF | TGTGCCAGCAGCTCCGGGACAGCACCTCTCTATGGCTACACCTTC
TRBJ2-7 | TRBV10-3 | 15 | TRBD2 | NA | CAISSGTSGSYEQYF | TGTGCCATCAGTAGCGGGACTAGCGGCTCCTACGAGCAGTACTTC
TRBJ2-1 | TRBV2 | 14 | TRBD1 | NA | CASGGQGGYNEQFF | TGTGCCAGCGGAGGACAGGGGGGGTACAATGAGCAGTTCTTC
TRBJ2-3 | TRBV30 | 13 | TRBD2 | NA | CASTVAGADTQYF | TGTGCCTCGACCGTAGCGGGAGCAGATACGCAGTATTTT
TRBJ1-1 | TRBV5-5 | 13 | NA | once | CASSLSTYTEAFF | TGTGCCAGCAGCTTGAGCACCTACACTGAAGCTTTCTTT
TRBJ1-5 | TRBV6-1 | 15 | NA | NA | CASSEAQGSNQPQHF | TGTGCCAGCAGTGAAGCACAGGGAAGCAATCAGCCCCAGCATTTT
TRBJ2-4 | TRBV18 | 15 | NA | once | CASSPRRTEVNIQYF | TGTGCCAGCTCACCAAGGAGGACGGAGGTAAACATTCAGTACTTC
TRBJ1-5 | TRBV19 | 14 | NA | NA | CASSIVGGRQPQHF | TGTGCCAGTAGTATAGTTGGGGGGCGTCAGCCCCAGCATTTT
TRBJ2-7 | TRBV19 | 14 | NA | once | CASSTTGLQYEQYF | TGTGCCAGTAGTACGACCGGGTTACAATACGAGCAGTACTTC
TRBJ2-7 | TRBV19 | 13 | NA | once | CASSSLLPAKQYF | TGTGCCAGTAGTAGTCTCCTCCCGGCTAAGCAGTACTTC
TRBJ2-5 | TRBV5-1 | 14 | TRBD1 | NA | CASSFGTAEETQYF | TGCGCCAGCAGCTTCGGGACAGCTGAAGAGACCCAGTACTTC
TRBJ2-2 | TRBV7-8 | 16 | NA | NA | CASSLRQVFVPGELFF | TGTGCCAGCAGCCTACGACAGGTGTTTGTTCCCGGGGAGCTGTTTTTT
TRBJ2-1 | TRBV2 | 13 | TRBD1 | NA | CASTTPGTGEQFF | TGTGCCAGCACCACTCCCGGGACAGGGGAGCAGTTCTTC
TRBJ2-6 | TRBV4-3 | 15 | NA | NA | CASSQGSPGANVLTF | TGCGCCAGCAGCCAAGGAAGTCCTGGGGCCAACGTCCTGACTTTC
TRBJ1-1 | TRBV9 | 17 | NA | NA | CASSRGYSRGMNTEAFF | TGTGCCAGCAGCCGGGGATATTCTCGAGGTATGAACACTGAAGCTTTCTTT
TRBJ1-4 | TRBV11-2 | 14 | TRBD1 | NA | CASSLAGGVEKLFF | TGTGCCAGCAGCTTGGCAGGGGGCGTTGAAAAACTGTTTTTT
TRBJ2-1 | TRBV29-1 | 10 | NA | NA | CSFASGEQFF | TGCAGCTTTGCCTCGGGGGAGCAGTTCTTC